The 22 T cell receptor beta chains listed next were all sequenced from one sample in a study of blood T cell repertoires in COVID-19 (dated by TCRdb to the early 2020s). The library came from the immunoSEQ multiplex PCR assay. TCRdb carries this immuneACCESS record with in-frame sequences only. Its versions omit some clonotypes, under half of them owing to an unresolved V gene in the studies checked, with the rest unexplained. This sample comprises 100,000 to 150,000 clones, approximately 74% of them detected only once. The ten largest clonotypes hold 1.9% of the sample. What was sequenced was peripheral blood. The receptors come from a woman between 70 and 85 years old with acute or convalescent COVID-19.

This clone appeared many times. V is TRBV11-2 and J is TRBJ2-1; tentatively, D is TRBD2 (7 bases). CDR1 and CDR2 (germline): SGHAT, FQNNGV. The V and J ends lost 5 bases and 3 bases respectively, with 26 bases between them. This CDR3 has 19 amino acids. The CDR3 reads CASSPGGGRGGEYYNEQFF. The CDR3 nucleotides read TGTGCCAGCAGCCCAGGAGGCGGGAGAGGGGGGGAATACTACAATGAGCAGTTCTTC.

The CDR3 here is CAISTGGNTIYF. The DNA of the CDR3 is TGTGCCATCTCGACAGGGGGAAACACCATATATTTT. This chain links TRBV28 with TRBJ1-3, with 7 bases aligning to TRBD1. The CDR3 contains 12 residues. CDR1 and CDR2 (germline): MDHEN, SYDVKM. After removal of 10 bases from V and 4 bases from J, the junction contained 4 bases not matched to a gene.

This clone was picked up a small number of times. CDR3 amino acids: CASSQDTSGSYNEQFF. CDR3 DNA: TGCGCCAGCAGCCAAGATACTAGCGGTTCCTACAATGAGCAGTTCTTC. V and J are TRBV4-1 and TRBJ2-1; TRBD2 agrees at 8 bases. The germline V gene has CDR1 MGHRA and CDR2 YSYEKL. The CDR3 covers 16 residues. V was clipped by 0 bases and J by 1 base; unmatched bases: 2.

This chain uses TRBV21-1 with TRBJ2-1; the D call of TRBD2 is as the table states it, not checked on the DNA. TRBV21-1 is designated a pseudogene. The length of the CDR3 is 13 residues. The CDR3 protein is CASFDNGASVFFF. In nucleotides, the CDR3 is TGTGCCAGCTTCGACAACGGGGCTAGCGTGTTTTTCTTC.

This chain uses TRBV12-5 with TRBJ2-1, with TRBD2 identical over 9 bases. Germline CDR1 LGHNT, CDR2 FRNRAP. The CDR3 runs 17 residues. V trimming: 4 bases; J trimming: 1 base; junction bases outside the gene matches: 8. CDR3 region: CASGSTELAGSYNEQFF. CDR3 sequence (DNA): TGTGCTAGTGGTTCAACCGAGCTAGCGGGATCCTACAATGAGCAGTTCTTC.

The rearrangement uses TRBV2 and TRBJ2-7; TRBD1 aligns across 9 bases. Per the germline V gene, CDR1 is SNHLY and CDR2 is FYNNEI. The CDR3 consists of 14 residues. J lost 1 base, V lost 8 bases, and 6 bases had no gene match. The CDR3 protein is CASGGGTGSYEQYF. CDR3 coding DNA: TGTGCCAGCGGGGGAGGGACAGGGTCCTACGAGCAGTACTTC. Using reference TRBV2 and TRBJ2-7 for the parts outside the CDR3, the full variable domain is EPEVTQTPSHQVTQMGQEVILRCVPISNHLYFYWYRQILGQKVEFLVSFYNNEISEKSEIFDDQFSVERPDGSNFTLKIRSTKLEDSAMYFCASGGGTGSYEQYFGPGTRLTVT.

This sequence joins TRBV10-3 and TRBJ1-3; 8 bases agree with TRBD1. Losses at the gene ends were 6 bases for V and 4 bases for J; bases not matched to a gene: 5. CDR1 is ENHRY and CDR2 is SYGVKD in the germline V gene. This CDR3 is 14 amino acids long. The CDR3 region has the DNA TGTGCCATCAGCGGACAGGGCTCCGGAAACACCATATATTTT. Translated, it gives CAISGQGSGNTIYF.

The V call is TRBV5-1, the J call TRBJ1-5; D might be TRBD1 (5 bases). Germline assignment: CDR1 SGHRS and CDR2 YFSETQ. The CDR3 has 13 residues. Trimming cost V 2 bases and J 5 bases, with 8 bases left between them. The CDR3 coding sequence is TGCGCCAGCAGCTTTCAGGGTGATCAGCCCCAGCATTTT. Translation: CASSFQGDQPQHF.

This clone was seen more than once but under ten times. This sequence joins TRBV19 and TRBJ1-5; the match to TRBD1 covers 11 bases. This CDR3 region has 16 residues. The V segment lost 8 bases and the J segment 6 bases; nucleotides outside the gene matches: 12. Germline V gene sequence: CDR1 LNHDA, CDR2 SQIVND (reference sequence). The CDR3 sequence is CASGTGGIGRGQPQHF. CDR3 nucleotides: TGTGCCAGTGGGACAGGGGGTATTGGTAGGGGTCAGCCCCAGCATTTT.

J is TRBJ1-1 and V is TRBV6-5; D is ambiguous. The CDR3 has 11 amino acids. Germline V CDR1 and CDR2: MNHEY, SVGAGI. Trimming took 11 bases from V and 3 from J, leaving 10 bases between them. CDR3 in amino acids: CASGGHTEAFF. The CDR3 DNA reads as TGTGCCTCGGGAGGGCACACTGAAGCTTTCTTT.

The chain has TRBV9 and TRBJ1-2; no clear D. The CDR3 runs 13 residues. The V and J ends lost 0 bases and 5 bases respectively, with 8 bases between them. The germline V gene encodes CDR1 SGDLS and CDR2 YYNGEE. CDR3: CASSVVEGYGYTF. The DNA of the CDR3 is TGTGCCAGCAGCGTAGTAGAGGGTTATGGCTACACCTTC. Variable domain in full (rest from reference TRBV9 and TRBJ1-2): DSGVTQTPKHLITATGQRVTLRCSPRSGDLSVYWYQQSLDQGLQFLIQYYNGEERAKGNILERFSAQQFPDLHSELNLSSLELGDSALYFCASSVVEGYGYTFGSGTRLTVV.

Only a few counts were recorded for this clone. The rearrangement uses TRBV24-1 and TRBJ1-2; 11 nucleotides line up with TRBD1. Germline V gene data show CDR1 as KGHDR and CDR2 as SFDVKD. The V segment lost 12 bases and the J segment 4 bases; nucleotides outside the gene matches: 9. The CDR3 extends over 14 amino acids. The CDR3 DNA is TGTGCCCCCGACCGGGACAGGGGGGGCTATGGCTACACCTTC. Translated: CAPDRDRGGYGYTF.

V usage is TRBV18 and J usage is TRBJ2-2; 7 nucleotides line up with TRBD1. Per germline, CDR1 KGHSH and CDR2 LQKENI. After removal of 4 bases from V and 4 bases from J, the junction contained 3 bases not matched to a gene. The CDR3 has 14 residues. CDR3 region: CASSHEGATGELFF. Here the CDR3 DNA reads TGTGCCAGCTCACATGAGGGGGCCACCGGGGAGCTGTTTTTT.

The rearrangement links TRBV6-6 to TRBJ2-7, with D perhaps matching TRBD2 (5 bases). This CDR3 is 16 amino acids long. Trimming cost V 10 bases and J 0 bases, with 22 bases left between them. The germline V gene has CDR1 MNHNY and CDR2 SVGAGI (reference sequence). The CDR3 DNA follows: TGTGCCACCACCGTGATGGCTAGCAAATACTCCTACGAGCAGTACTTC. Residues: CATTVMASKYSYEQYF.

This clone occurred once. The V gene is TRBV9, the J gene TRBJ2-3, with D possibly TRBD2 on 6 matching bases. Germline CDR1 reads SGDLS; CDR2 reads YYNGEE. The V end lost 0 bases, the J end lost 2 bases, and 13 bases lay between the germline ends. The CDR3 is 16 amino acids. CDR3 protein: CASSVDSGRYTDTQYF. The CDR3 bases are TGTGCCAGCAGCGTAGATAGCGGACGTTACACAGATACGCAGTATTTT.

The chain is built from TRBV7-2 and TRBJ2-1; D perhaps matches TRBD1 (6 bases). The CDR3 has 13 amino acids. In germline, CDR1 is SGHTA, CDR2 FQGNSA. V lost 5 bases and J 5 bases, leaving 10 bases between the germline ends. CDR3 loop: CASSLYRDNEQFF. Here the CDR3 DNA reads TGTGCCAGCAGCCTGTACAGGGACAATGAGCAGTTCTTC.

V usage is TRBV10-1 and J usage is TRBJ2-3; D unclear. The germline V gene has CDR1 WNHNN and CDR2 SYGVQD (reference sequence). The CDR3 runs 15 residues. V was trimmed by 2 bases and J by 0 bases, leaving 9 bases between them. The CDR3 nucleotides are TGCGCCAGCAGTGAGCCAGGTAATAGCACAGATACGCAGTATTTT. This gives the protein CASSEPGNSTDTQYF.

This clone has just a few counts. The J gene is TRBJ1-1, the V gene TRBV7-2; 9 bases align to TRBD1. Trimming removed 6 bases from V and 5 bases from J; junction bases left unmatched: 7. The CDR3 sequence is 14 residues long. Germline V gene lookup returns CDR1 SGHTA and CDR2 FQGNSA. The CDR3 region is CASRPDRGATEAFF. In DNA form, the CDR3 reads TGTGCCAGCAGACCAGACAGGGGGGCGACTGAAGCTTTCTTT.

The CDR3 region is CASSGTGDSPLHF. CDR3 nucleotides: TGTGCCAGTAGTGGGACAGGGGACTCACCCCTCCACTTT. The V and J genes are TRBV19 and TRBJ1-6, with 10 positions matching TRBD1. The CDR3 sequence is 13 residues long. Trimming removed 5 bases from V and 10 bases from J; junction bases left unmatched: 2. Germline CDR1 LNHDA, CDR2 SQIVND (reference sequence). The whole variable domain, filled in from reference TRBV19 and TRBJ1-6, reads DGGITQSPKYLFRKEGQNVTLSCEQNLNHDAMYWYRQDPGQGLRLIYYSQIVNDFQKGDIAEGYSVSREKKESFPLTVTSAQKNPTAFYLCASSGTGDSPLHFGNGTRLTVT.

This clone was seen more than once but under ten times. The chain recombines TRBV4-3 with TRBJ1-2; 7 nucleotides align to TRBD1. The junction had 15 bases not matched to a gene; V was cut back by 0 bases and J by 5 bases. CDR1 is LGHNA and CDR2 is YSLEER in the germline V gene. The CDR3 extends over 18 amino acids. This chain's CDR3 is CASSQEFGVRPGGYGYTF. CDR3 bases: TGCGCCAGCAGCCAAGAGTTTGGCGTCAGGCCAGGGGGGTATGGCTACACCTTC.

This clone came up a few times. The V gene is TRBV4-3, the J gene TRBJ2-5, with 11 bases aligning to TRBD1. This CDR3 contains 15 residues. The germline gives CDR1 LGHNA, CDR2 YSLEER. V lost 2 bases, J lost 5 bases, and 4 bases stayed unmatched. CDR3 sequence reads: CASSQSGTGGETQYF. The CDR3 DNA follows: TGCGCCAGCAGCCAATCTGGGACAGGGGGTGAGACCCAGTACTTC.

The gene calls are TRBV5-1 and TRBJ2-4; no clear D. The ends were cut back, 3 bases at V and 0 bases at J, with 7 bases in the middle. The CDR3 totals 14 residues. Germline V lookup: CDR1 SGHRS, CDR2 YFSETQ. CDR3 sequence: CASSSTTAKNIQYF. Here the CDR3 DNA reads TGCGCCAGCAGCTCGACAACAGCCAAAAACATTCAGTACTTC.